These 24 T cell receptor beta chains were all obtained from the same sample, sequenced in a study of Ad26.COV2.S vaccination and SARS-CoV-2 variants. Profiled with immunoSEQ multiplex PCR; TCRdb holds only in-frame clones, not every one. The top ten hold about 10% of the sample, which has 200,000 to 250,000 clones, roughly 90% seen once. Treatment in this sample: roughly 18 received Ad26.COV2.S at low or high dose, single or two shots; roughly five received placebo; per-sample allocation not given. Specimen acquisition occurred on day 63 following the initial vaccine or placebo injection. The material sequenced was peripheral blood, taken in a trial of Ad26.COV2.S vaccine versus placebo. The receptors derive from a person aged 18-65 years who received the Ad26.COV2.S COVID-19 vaccine or a placebo.

The chain is built from TRBV18 and TRBJ2-2, with TRBD2 as a possible D gene (5 bases). V was trimmed by 4 bases and J by 5 bases, leaving 5 bases between them. Germline values: CDR1 KGHSH, CDR2 LQKENI. The CDR3 is 12 amino acids. The CDR3 DNA reads TGTGCCAGCTCACGGGAGACCGGGGAGCTGTTTTTT. Translating it yields CASSRETGELFF.

The J gene is TRBJ2-2, the V gene TRBV24-1; no clear D. The CDR3 is 13 amino acids. V lost 7 bases to trimming and J lost 0 bases, with 5 bases between them. Per the germline V gene, CDR1 is KGHDR and CDR2 is SFDVKD. DNA of the CDR3: TGTGCCACCAGACCCTCGAACACCGGGGAGCTGTTTTTT. This sequence encodes CATRPSNTGELFF.

The chain recombines TRBV28 with TRBJ1-1; D possibly corresponds to TRBD1 (6 bases). The germline gives CDR1 MDHEN, CDR2 SYDVKM. The CDR3 is 14 residues long. Trimming shortened V by 3 bases and J by 2 bases, and 10 bases separated the two germline ends. The CDR3 DNA follows: TGTGCCAGCAGTTTCAGGGGCACAAACACTGAAGCTTTCTTT. Translated: CASSFRGTNTEAFF.

This clone was picked up one time. The J gene is TRBJ1-5, the V gene TRBV6-5; D is uncertain. The CDR3 is made up of 15 amino acids. Per germline, CDR1 MNHEY and CDR2 SVGAGI. V shed 7 bases and J shed 0 bases, with 13 bases lying between them. CDR3 bases: TGTGCCAGCAAAGCGTCGGATTATAGCAATCAGCCCCAGCATTTT. Translation gives CASKASDYSNQPQHF.

The chain is built from TRBV30 and TRBJ2-1; tentatively, D is TRBD2 (7 bases). Germline assignment: CDR1 GTSNPN and CDR2 SVGIG (reference sequence). The CDR3 is made up of 13 amino acids. Trimming took 2 bases from V and 12 from J, leaving 17 bases between them. The CDR3 nucleotides are TGTGCCTGGAGTTTCGGGGGAGGGGGATGGCAGTTCTTC. Translation: CAWSFGGGGWQFF.

This rearrangement joins TRBV5-4 to TRBJ2-7; no clear D. CDR1 and CDR2 from the germline V gene are SGHNT and YYREEE (reference sequence). Trimming stripped 0 bases from V and 6 bases from J, with 7 bases between. The CDR3 consists of 12 residues. The CDR3 reads CASSLEASEQYF. CDR3 in DNA: TGTGCCAGCAGCTTGGAGGCTTCCGAGCAGTACTTC.

V and J are TRBV2 and TRBJ2-7; D gene unclear. The CDR3 has 12 amino acids. Trimming took off 5 bases at V and 4 bases at J, with 9 bases between the two ends. Germline loops: CDR1 SNHLY, CDR2 FYNNEI. The CDR3 is CASSSPRYEQYF. The CDR3, as DNA: TGTGCCAGCAGTTCCCCCAGATACGAGCAGTACTTC.

This clone was counted once. The V call is TRBV6-6, the J call TRBJ2-7; the D gene is possibly TRBD2 (5 bases). There are 13 residues in the CDR3. Germline CDR1 MNHNY, CDR2 SVGAGI (reference sequence). V was cut by 0 bases and J by 4 bases, with 7 bases left in between. CDR3: CASSYSRTYEQYF. In DNA form, the CDR3 reads TGTGCCAGCAGTTACTCCCGGACTTACGAGCAGTACTTC.

In regard to this clone: The identical CDR3 is also encoded by other nucleotide sequences in the sample. This chain uses TRBV6-5 with TRBJ1-2; TRBD1 might be the D (5 bases). The germline V gene has CDR1 MNHEY and CDR2 SVGAGI. V dropped 0 bases and J dropped 2 bases, with 7 bases sitting between them. The CDR3 contains 14 residues. CDR3 DNA sequence: TGTGCCAGCAGTTACTCCCCAGGGAACTATGGCTACACCTTC. It yields the protein CASSYSPGNYGYTF.

The V call is TRBV6-5, the J call TRBJ2-7, with D perhaps TRBD1 or TRBD2 (5 bases each). CDR1 and CDR2 (germline): MNHEY, SVGAGI. Trimming shortened V by 7 bases and J by 4 bases, and 14 bases separated the two germline ends. The CDR3 is 13 amino acids. CDR3 in amino acids: CASTAQGVYEQYF. CDR3 coding DNA: TGTGCCAGCACCGCGCAGGGAGTTTACGAGCAGTACTTC.

The chain uses TRBV7-2 and TRBJ1-4, with a possible D match to TRBD1 (6 bases). There are 15 residues in the CDR3. Germline CDR1 reads SGHTA; CDR2 reads FQGNSA. The germline V and J ends were trimmed by 6 bases and 8 bases, with 19 bases remaining between them. In DNA, the CDR3 is TGTGCCAGCAGACGATCGACAGGTCTCCTCGAAAAACTGTTTTTT. Encoded protein: CASRRSTGLLEKLFF.

The chain employs TRBV7-2 and TRBJ2-7, with D perhaps given as TRBD1 or TRBD2 (6 bases each). The CDR3 loop spans 15 amino acids. Trimming stripped 7 bases from V and 0 bases from J, with 16 bases between. Germline lookup yields CDR1 SGHTA and CDR2 FQGNSA. The CDR3 DNA is TGTGCCAGCATCCCAGGACGGGGGCCCTCCTACGAGCAGTACTTC. Its translation is CASIPGRGPSYEQYF.

J is TRBJ1-1 and V is TRBV6-5; no firm D call. The CDR3 is made up of 10 amino acids. Germline V lookup: CDR1 MNHEY, CDR2 SVGAGI. Trimming cost V 6 bases and J 12 bases, with 11 bases left between them. The CDR3 nucleotides are TGTGCCAGCAGCCATTTAACCCCTTTCTTT. Translated, it gives CASSHLTPFF.

The chain carries TRBV7-2 and TRBJ1-1; D unresolved. Germline CDR1 is SGHTA and CDR2 is FQGNSA. There are 15 residues in the CDR3. Trimming took off 1 base at V and 3 bases at J, with 12 bases between the two ends. CDR3 nucleotides: TGTGCCAGCAGCTTAGGTGTCCTACGGGACACTGAAGCTTTCTTT. Translated, it gives CASSLGVLRDTEAFF.

V usage is TRBV7-9 and J usage is TRBJ2-7; D unclear. Trimming stripped 5 bases from V and 0 bases from J, with 11 bases between. Per the germline V gene, CDR1 is SEHNR and CDR2 is FQNEAQ (reference sequence). The CDR3 has 14 amino acids. This CDR3 reads CASSLSRVSYEQYF. CDR3 in DNA: TGTGCCAGCAGCCTTAGCCGGGTCTCCTACGAGCAGTACTTC.

This clone was detected only once. J is TRBJ2-3 and V is TRBV3-1 (or the pseudogene TRBV3-2), with 8 bases identical to TRBD2. V gave up 0 bases and J gave up 2 bases; unmatched junction bases: 10. The CDR3 extends over 18 amino acids. CDR1 is LGHDT and CDR2 is YNNKEL in the germline V gene (reference sequence). The CDR3 loop is CASSQDLVTSVPTDTQYF. In nucleotides, the CDR3 is TGTGCCAGCAGCCAAGATCTCGTGACTAGCGTTCCCACAGATACGCAGTATTTT.

This rearrangement joins TRBV6-2 or TRBV6-3 to TRBJ1-1; possibly TRBD1 for D (6 bases). Trimming took off 0 bases at V and 2 bases at J, with 16 bases between the two ends. This CDR3 region has 17 residues. Germline CDR1 is MNHEY and CDR2 is SVGEGT. Here the CDR3 reads CASSYSNRVNSNTEAFF. For the CDR3, the DNA is TGTGCCAGCAGTTACTCGAACAGGGTAAACTCTAACACTGAAGCTTTCTTT.

V and J are TRBV28 and TRBJ1-5, with no clear D. The V end lost 6 bases, the J end lost 0 bases, and 27 bases lay between the germline ends. The CDR3 has 20 residues. The germline gives CDR1 MDHEN, CDR2 SYDVKM. CDR3 sequence reads: CASRWKKGSSLSGSNQPQHF. The DNA for the CDR3 is TGTGCCAGCAGGTGGAAAAAGGGTTCGTCCCTTTCTGGTAGCAATCAGCCCCAGCATTTT.

The chain employs TRBV5-6 and TRBJ2-3; D not resolved. Trimming pared 3 bases from V and 4 bases from J, leaving 9 bases between. The CDR3 totals 13 residues. Per the germline V gene, CDR1 is SGHDT and CDR2 is YYEEEE. The CDR3 nucleotides read TGTGCCAGCAGCTCGTCAACCCCAGATACGCAGTATTTT. It codes for CASSSSTPDTQYF.

V and J are TRBV7-3 and TRBJ2-3; 7 bases align to TRBD2. The CDR3 length is 15 residues. Germline V gene sequence: CDR1 SGHTA, CDR2 FQGTGA. This CDR3 reads CASASGYSSTDTQYF. CDR3 nucleotide sequence: TGTGCTTCGGCTAGCGGTTACTCTAGCACAGATACGCAGTATTTT.

The chain uses TRBV4-3 and TRBJ2-5; no clear D. The CDR3 contains 14 residues. In germline, CDR1 is LGHNA, CDR2 YSLEER. Trimming cost V 0 bases and J 5 bases, with 10 bases left between them. This CDR3 reads CASSQESQRETQYF. For the CDR3, the DNA is TGCGCCAGCAGCCAAGAGAGCCAGAGGGAGACCCAGTACTTC.

The chain's CDR3 is CASSLDRGTEAFF. CDR3 DNA sequence: TGTGCCAGCAGCTTAGACAGGGGTACTGAAGCTTTCTTT. J is TRBJ1-1 and V is TRBV7-2; the match to TRBD1 covers 7 bases. Germline assignment: CDR1 SGHTA and CDR2 FQGNSA. The V gene end was trimmed by 1 base and the J gene end by 5 bases; junction bases not matched to a gene: 1. The length of the CDR3 is 13 residues.

The chain employs TRBV7-8 and TRBJ1-4; D might be TRBD1 (5 bases). Germline CDR1 reads SGHVS; CDR2 reads FQNEAQ. Trimming shortened V by 4 bases and J by 7 bases, and 16 bases separated the two germline ends. The CDR3 is 15 amino acids. The CDR3: CASSSGRARSEKLFF. The CDR3 DNA reads TGTGCCAGCAGCTCGGGACGGGCGCGGAGTGAAAAACTGTTTTTT.

The chain has TRBV28 and TRBJ2-4; D might be TRBD1 or TRBD2, each matching 6 bases. The CDR3 has 13 amino acids. Trimming removed 2 bases at V and 9 bases at J, with 11 bases between. Germline V CDR1 and CDR2: MDHEN, SYDVKM. CDR3 bases: TGTGCCAGCAGTTTAAGAGGGGGAGGCATTCAGTACTTC. This translates into CASSLRGGGIQYF.